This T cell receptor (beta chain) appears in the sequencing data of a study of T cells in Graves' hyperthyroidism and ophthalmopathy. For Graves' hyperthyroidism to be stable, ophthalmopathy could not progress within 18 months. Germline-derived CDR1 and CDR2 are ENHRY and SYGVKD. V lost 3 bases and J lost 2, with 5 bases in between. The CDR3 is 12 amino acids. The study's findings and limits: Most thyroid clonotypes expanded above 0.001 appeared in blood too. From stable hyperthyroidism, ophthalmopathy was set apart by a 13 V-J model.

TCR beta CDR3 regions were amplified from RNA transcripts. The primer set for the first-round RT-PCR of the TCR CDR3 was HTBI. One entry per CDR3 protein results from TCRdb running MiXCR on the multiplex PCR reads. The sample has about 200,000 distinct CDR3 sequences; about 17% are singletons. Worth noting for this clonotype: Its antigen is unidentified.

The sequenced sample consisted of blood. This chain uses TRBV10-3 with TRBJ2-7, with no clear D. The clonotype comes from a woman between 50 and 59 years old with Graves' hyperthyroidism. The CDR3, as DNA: TGTGCCATCAGTGACCAAACCTACGAGCAGTACTTC. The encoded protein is CAISDQTYEQYF.